This TCR beta chain was documented in a study of OX40 agonist ivuxolimab in advanced cancers. The germline V gene has CDR1 SGHTA and CDR2 FQGNSA. V was clipped by 4 bases and J by 8 bases, with 9 bases between them. This CDR3 has 13 residues. Profiled with immunoSEQ multiplex PCR; TCRdb holds only in-frame clones, not every one. Of around 48,000 clones listed, approximately 88% were seen once; the top ten hold 1.1%. The sample in question was CD4+ or CD8+ T cells sorted from blood, obtained in a trial of the OX40 agonist ivuxolimab. The origin of this receptor is an adult with an advanced solid tumor such as melanoma, head and neck, liver or kidney cancer. The V and J genes are TRBV7-2 and TRBJ1-6, with a possible D match to TRBD1 (6 bases). The DNA for the CDR3 is TGTGCCAGCAGCTCAGGGGCTTATTCACCCCTCCACTTT. Encoded protein: CASSSGAYSPLHF. Filled out from reference TRBV7-2 and TRBJ1-6, the complete variable domain reads GAGVSQSPSNKVTEKGKDVELRCDPISGHTALYWYRQSLGQGLEFLIYFQGNSAPDKSGLPSDRFSAERTGGSVSTLTIQRTQQEDSAVYLCASSSGAYSPLHFGNGTRLTVT.